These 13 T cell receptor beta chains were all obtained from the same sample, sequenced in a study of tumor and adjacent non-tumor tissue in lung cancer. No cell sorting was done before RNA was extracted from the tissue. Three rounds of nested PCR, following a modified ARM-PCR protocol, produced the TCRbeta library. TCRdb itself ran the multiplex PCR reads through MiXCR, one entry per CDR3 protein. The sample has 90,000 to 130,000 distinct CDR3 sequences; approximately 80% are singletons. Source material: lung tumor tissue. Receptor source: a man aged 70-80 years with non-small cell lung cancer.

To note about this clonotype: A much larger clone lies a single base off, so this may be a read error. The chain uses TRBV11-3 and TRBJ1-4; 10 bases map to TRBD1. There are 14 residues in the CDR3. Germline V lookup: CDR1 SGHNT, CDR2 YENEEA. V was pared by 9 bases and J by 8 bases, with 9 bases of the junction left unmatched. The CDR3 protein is CARSLGTGEEKLFF. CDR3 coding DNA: TGTGCCAGGAGCCTTGGGACAGGGGAGGAAAAACTGTTTTTT.

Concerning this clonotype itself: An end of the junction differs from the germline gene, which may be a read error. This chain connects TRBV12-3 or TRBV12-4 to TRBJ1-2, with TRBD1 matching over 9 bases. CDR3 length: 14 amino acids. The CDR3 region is CASRGQGRNYDYTF. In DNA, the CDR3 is TGTGCAAGCAGGGGACAGGGACGGAATTATGACTACACCTTC.

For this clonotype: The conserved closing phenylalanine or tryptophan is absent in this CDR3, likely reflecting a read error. The CDR3 DNA follows: TGTGCCAACAGTTTGGGGGGGATTTACGAGCAGTACTAC. This codes for CANSLGGIYEQYY. J is TRBJ2-7 and V is TRBV27, with TRBD2 matching over 7 bases. Germline loops: CDR1 MNHEY, CDR2 SMNVEV (reference sequence). The length of the CDR3 is 13 residues.

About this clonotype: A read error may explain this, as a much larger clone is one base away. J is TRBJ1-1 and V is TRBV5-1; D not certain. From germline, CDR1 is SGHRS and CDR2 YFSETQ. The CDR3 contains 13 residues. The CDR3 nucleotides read TGCACCAGCAGCCTTCAACATCTCACTGAAGCTTTCTTT. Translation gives CTSSLQHLTEAFF.

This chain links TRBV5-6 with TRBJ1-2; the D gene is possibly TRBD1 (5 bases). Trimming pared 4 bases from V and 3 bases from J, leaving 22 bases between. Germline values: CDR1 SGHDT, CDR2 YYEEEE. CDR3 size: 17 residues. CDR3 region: CASSLRDRDRSYYGYTF. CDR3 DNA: TGTGCCAGCAGCCTCAGGGATAGGGATCGTTCTTACTATGGCTACACCTTC.

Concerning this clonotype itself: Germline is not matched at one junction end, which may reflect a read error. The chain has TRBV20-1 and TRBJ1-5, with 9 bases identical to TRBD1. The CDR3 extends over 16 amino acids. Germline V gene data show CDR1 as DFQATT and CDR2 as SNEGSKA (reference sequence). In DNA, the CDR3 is TGCAGTGCTAGAGGCCGGACAGGGGACAGCAATCAACCCCAGCATTTT. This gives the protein CSARGRTGDSNQPQHF.

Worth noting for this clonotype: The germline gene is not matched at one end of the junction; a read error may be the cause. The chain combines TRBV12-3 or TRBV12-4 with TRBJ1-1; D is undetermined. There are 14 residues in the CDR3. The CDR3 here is CVSSFSVYTTEAFF. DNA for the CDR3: TGTGTCAGCAGTTTCAGTGTTTACACCACCGAAGCTTTCTTT.

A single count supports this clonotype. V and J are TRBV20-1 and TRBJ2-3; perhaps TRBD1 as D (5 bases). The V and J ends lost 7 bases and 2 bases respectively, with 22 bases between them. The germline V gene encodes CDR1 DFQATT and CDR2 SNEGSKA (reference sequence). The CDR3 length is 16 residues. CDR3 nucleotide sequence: TGCAGTGTTGAGACCGAGACAGAGGCTTACACAGATACGCAGTATTTT. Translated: CSVETETEAYTDTQYF.

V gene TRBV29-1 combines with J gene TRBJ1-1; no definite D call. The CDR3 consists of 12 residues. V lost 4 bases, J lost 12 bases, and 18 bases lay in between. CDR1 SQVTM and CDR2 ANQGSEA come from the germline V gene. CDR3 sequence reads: CSVAAERPETFF. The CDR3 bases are TGCAGCGTTGCGGCGGAGAGGCCTGAGACTTTCTTT.

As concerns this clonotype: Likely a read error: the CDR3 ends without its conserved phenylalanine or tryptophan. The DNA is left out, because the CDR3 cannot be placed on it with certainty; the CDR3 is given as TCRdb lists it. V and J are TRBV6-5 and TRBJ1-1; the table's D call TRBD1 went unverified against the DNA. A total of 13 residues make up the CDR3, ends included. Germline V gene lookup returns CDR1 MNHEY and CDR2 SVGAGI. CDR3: CASSSGIGRKTFI.

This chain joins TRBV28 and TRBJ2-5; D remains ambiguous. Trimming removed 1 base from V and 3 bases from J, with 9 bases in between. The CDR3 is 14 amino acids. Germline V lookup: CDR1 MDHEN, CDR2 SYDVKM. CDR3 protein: CASSLYVVEETQYF. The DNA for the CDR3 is TGTGCCAGCAGTTTATATGTGGTAGAAGAGACCCAGTACTTC. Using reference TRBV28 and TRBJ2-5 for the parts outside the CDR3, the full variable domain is DVKVTQSSRYLVKRTGEKVFLECVQDMDHENMFWYRQDPGLGLRLIYFSYDVKMKEKGDIPEGYSVSREKKERFSLILESASTNQTSMYLCASSLYVVEETQYFGPGTRLLVL.

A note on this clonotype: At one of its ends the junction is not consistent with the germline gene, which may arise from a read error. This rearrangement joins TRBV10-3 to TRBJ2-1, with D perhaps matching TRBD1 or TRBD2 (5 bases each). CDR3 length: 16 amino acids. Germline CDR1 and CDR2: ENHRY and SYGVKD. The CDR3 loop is CAISDGEGRPYNELFF. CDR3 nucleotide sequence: TGTGCCATCAGCGACGGAGAGGGGCGTCCCTACAATGAGCTGTTCTTC.

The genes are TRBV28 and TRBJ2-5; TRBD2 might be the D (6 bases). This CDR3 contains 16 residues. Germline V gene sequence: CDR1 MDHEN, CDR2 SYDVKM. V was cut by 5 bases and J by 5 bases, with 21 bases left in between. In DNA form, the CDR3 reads TGTGCCAGCAGTAGGAGGGCGCTTCCCCCCCATGAGACCCAGTACTTC. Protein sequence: CASSRRALPPHETQYF.